The TCR beta chain described here comes from a study of cytomegalovirus exposure and HLA in healthy donors. As concerns this clone: Antigen: not known.

J gave up 5 bases and V 7 bases, and 6 bases lay outside the gene matches. CDR1 and CDR2 from the germline V gene are ENHRY and SYGVKD. The CDR3 has 13 amino acids. PCR was performed using 60 Vbeta and 13 Jbeta primers. Assay used: immunoSEQ multiplex PCR; TCRdb lists only in-frame clones, some missing. The sample records more than 95,000 clones, approximately 78% being singletons. Study-wide results and limits: As immune exposure information, only CMV serostatus was available. Among donors in an Asian-associated ancestry cluster, a later analysis reportedly found fewer N-insertions than the roughly 680-donor mean.

The rearrangement links TRBV10-3 to TRBJ1-1; 8 bases align to TRBD1. Input material: PBMCs. The TCR comes from a man in his forties or fifties in good health and CMV-seronegative. The CDR3 DNA is TGTGCCATCAACTCACAGGGGGAGACTGAAGCTTTCTTT. This codes for CAINSQGETEAFF.